This TCR beta chain appears in the sequencing data of a study of shared clonotypes between healthy human individuals (dated by TCRdb to between 2020 and 2021). Looking at the study overall: Two women and a few men aged 18 to 49 years were included in the cohort. For each donor, CD4 naive and CD4 memory were each run on three plates, CD8 naive on two plates, and CD8 memory on one plate. To estimate repertoire size and how much clonotype sharing occurs between individuals, the study deeply sequenced the blood TCR repertoires of several healthy adults. To increase sequencing depth and limit assay-specific biases, TCR repertoire library preparation and sequencing were carried out by different laboratories using diverse techniques. Per donor, leukapheresis produced somewhere between about 0.94 and 9 billion PBMCs. Results and caveats for the whole study, not just this receptor: Because the study included only a small number of donors, the genetic and exposure-history diversity represented was limited. Compared with non-shared clonotypes, clonotypes shared by all four sorted-subset donors had higher generation probabilities. Sampling was limited to blood, and TCR repertoires in tissue likely differ from TCR repertoires in blood. Sharing across a few donors was observed for around 5% of naive CD4, over 3% of naive CD8, 2% to 2.5% of memory CD4, and roughly 0.4% of memory CD8 clonotypes. Naive subsets generally had larger estimated clonotype richness than memory subsets. Based on pairwise subsampling, the degree of clonotype sharing among donors was expected to be affected by sequencing depth. Incomplete sequencing was indicated by rarefaction of sorted-subset datasets, despite the large sequencing depth.

Deletion took 4 bases off V and 2 bases off J, with a span of 8 bases between the germline ends. Per the germline V gene, MDHEN is the CDR1 and SYDVKM is the CDR2. Including cysteine and phenylalanine, the CDR3 has 13 amino acids. Left in the record is the CDR3 DNA by itself, 39 bases read in frame from the first base. CD8 naive samples were obtained by positive selection for CCR7 among CD45RO-negative cells, yielding a CD45RA+CCR7+ population from which TemRA cells were excluded. Healthy HIV-negative adults with no recently reported acute infections or vaccinations were included as donors. All donors were Caucasian adults living in Nashville, Tennessee, USA. After blood collection by leukapheresis, PBMCs were isolated using Ficoll-Histopaque density gradient centrifugation and then cryopreserved in the vapor phase of liquid nitrogen. Analytical flow cytometry was used to check the purity and quantity of every magnetically sorted T cell population. From each sorted fraction, genomic DNA was isolated and quantified by UV absorbance on a Nanodrop 2000c.

Worth noting for this clone: Its antigen is still unknown. No much larger clone is present one base from it, and per-base qualities are unavailable.

Using the deep immunoSEQ assay, multiplex PCR amplified TCR CDR3 regions from genomic DNA. Extracted genomic DNA from each cell subset was distributed evenly across all wells of several immunoSEQ 96-well plates, and each plate was treated as a replicate. For sorted subsets, roughly 190 ng of genomic DNA, equivalent to 25,000 to 35,000 T cell genomes, went into each replicate PCR. Purified libraries were measured with a Qubit 3.0 fluorometer, size-checked on a Bioanalyzer 2100, and measured again with the KAPA Library Quantification kit. Every immunoSEQ 96-well plate was sequenced on a dedicated single-read 150-cycle Illumina NextSeq 550 flow cell. The paper's data handling went like this. Because only junctional sequences without quality scores were contained in the immunoSEQ output, filtering matching that applied to full-length reads could not be performed. To assign V/J genes and CDR3, sequences were annotated against IMGT germline references using PyIR, a Python wrapper for IgBLAST v1.9. Reads were removed for weak V/J assignments (E-value above 1e-6), missing CDR3, stop codons, out-of-frame junctions, or ambiguous translated residues. V3J clonotypes were defined by identical inferred V gene, J gene, and CDR3 amino acid sequence. To compute the percentage overlap between repertoires, the number of shared unique clonotypes was divided by the size of the smaller repertoire. Three approaches were used to assess repertoire richness: RTK rarefaction, the Chao1 estimator, and Recon v2.1 estimates of unobserved clonotypes. For all TCRbeta clonotypes obtained by the gDNA method from a few donors, generation probabilities were computed with OLGA. TCRdb's version of the immuneACCESS table is confined to in-frame rearrangements and falls short of the full clone set. An unresolved V gene accounts for under half of the shortfall where checked; the remainder is of unknown origin. The V and J calls and clone size come from that table; D and trimming were worked out from the DNA. Present in this sample are millions of clones, 85% to 95% of which were seen just once. The ten largest make up 1.5% to 2% of the sample.

Sequencing was carried out using naive CD8+ T cells from PBMCs. Interpreted using the paper, the cell subset or site label stands for: CD45RA+CCR7+. The clonotype was recovered from a man younger than 35 in good health. Some clones in this sample may be carry-over from other donors' samples. The V and J genes are TRBV28 and TRBJ1-2; no D gene can be assigned with confidence. The CDR3 corresponds to CASSSGVNYGYTF. The DNA sequence reads TGTGCCAGCAGTTCTGGGGTGAACTATGGCTACACCTTC.